The 21 T cell receptor beta chains below come from one sample, sequenced in a study of blood T cell repertoires in COVID-19. Libraries were prepared by immunoSEQ multiplex PCR; TCRdb keeps only in-frame clonotypes and omits some of them. Of approximately 34,000 clones listed, roughly 80% are singletons. The specimen sequenced was peripheral blood. These receptors all come from an older man with COVID-19, enrolled during active disease.

The chain has TRBV5-4 and TRBJ2-2; maybe TRBD2 (6 bases). V gave up 5 bases and J gave up 1 base, with 15 bases separating them. CDR1 is SGHNT, CDR2 YYREEE, per germline (reference sequence). This CDR3 is 16 amino acids long. In DNA, the CDR3 is TGTGCCAGCAGTATTCCCGATAGCGGGAACACCGGGGAGCTGTTTTTT. Residues: CASSIPDSGNTGELFF.

This clone is a singleton in its sample. The chain has TRBV3-1 (or the pseudogene TRBV3-2) and TRBJ2-2; D uncertain. The germline V gene has CDR1 LGHDT and CDR2 YNNKEL (reference sequence). V shed 1 base and J shed 5 bases, with 5 bases lying between them. The CDR3 length is 13 residues. This chain's CDR3 is CASSQGATGELFF. CDR3 bases: TGTGCCAGCAGCCAAGGGGCAACCGGGGAGCTGTTTTTT.

The CDR3 protein is CASSRAGQGSYGYTF. In DNA, the CDR3 is TGTGCCAGCAGCCGTGCGGGACAGGGCTCCTATGGCTACACCTTC. The chain is built from TRBV7-2 and TRBJ1-2, with 9 bases identical to TRBD1. The CDR3 is made up of 15 amino acids. Germline V gene lookup returns CDR1 SGHTA and CDR2 FQGNSA. Trimming cost V 5 bases and J 4 bases; bases outside gene matches: 8.

The chain has TRBV15 and TRBJ1-2; D unresolved. The V gene lost 0 bases and the J gene lost 4 bases, with 6 bases spanning the gap. CDR1 is LNHNV and CDR2 is YYDKDF in the germline V gene (reference sequence). The CDR3 is 13 amino acids. CDR3 nucleotide sequence: TGTGCCACCAGCAGAGACAGTATCTATGGCTACACCTTC. Translated: CATSRDSIYGYTF.

A single count supports this clone. CDR3 region: CASSLSGLFNEKLFF. DNA of the CDR3: TGTGCCAGCAGCTTATCAGGGTTGTTTAATGAAAAACTGTTTTTT. The chain couples TRBV11-2 to TRBJ1-4; the D gene is possibly TRBD1 (5 bases). CDR3 length: 15 residues. The germline gives CDR1 SGHAT, CDR2 FQNNGV. V was trimmed by 2 bases and J by 4 bases, leaving 11 bases between them. Filled out from reference TRBV11-2 and TRBJ1-4, the complete variable domain reads EAGVAQSPRYKIIEKRQSVAFWCNPISGHATLYWYQQILGQGPKLLIQFQNNGVVDDSQLPKDRFSAERLKGVDSTLKIQPAKLEDSAVYLCASSLSGLFNEKLFFGSGTQLSVL.

The DNA for the CDR3 is TGTGCCAGCAGCCCCATAGCGGGGCCTTACAATGAGCAGTTCTTC. Translated, it gives CASSPIAGPYNEQFF. The chain couples TRBV7-3 to TRBJ2-1, with 8 bases matching TRBD2. The CDR3 is made up of 15 amino acids. Germline V gene sequence: CDR1 SGHTA, CDR2 FQGTGA. The V gene end was trimmed by 5 bases and the J gene end by 4 bases; junction bases not matched to a gene: 7.

This clone is a singleton in its sample. V is TRBV11-3 and J is TRBJ2-5; 7 nucleotides line up with TRBD2. Germline V lookup: CDR1 SGHNT, CDR2 YENEEA. The CDR3 extends over 13 amino acids. J was trimmed by 4 bases and V by 5 bases; bases with no gene match: 4. This chain's CDR3 is CASSGTGGETQYF. The DNA for the CDR3 is TGTGCCAGCAGCGGCACGGGGGGAGAGACCCAGTACTTC.

In this sample, this clone turned up a few times. The chain employs TRBV12-5 and TRBJ2-6; tentative D call: TRBD2 (5 bases). V was shortened by 6 bases and J by 3 bases, with 15 bases between the two germline ends. There are 16 residues in the CDR3. Looked up from germline, CDR1 is LGHNT and CDR2 is FRNRAP. The CDR3 loop is CASGLDRGRGANVLTF. In DNA form, the CDR3 reads TGTGCTAGTGGGCTAGATCGAGGGCGTGGGGCCAACGTCCTGACTTTC. Using reference TRBV12-5 and TRBJ2-6 for the parts outside the CDR3, the full variable domain is DARVTQTPRHKVTEMGQEVTMRCQPILGHNTVFWYRQTMMQGLELLAYFRNRAPLDDSGMPKDRFSAEMPDATLATLKIQPSEPRDSAVYFCASGLDRGRGANVLTFGAGSRLTVL.

This clone has more than one count but fewer than ten. V gene TRBV5-1 combines with J gene TRBJ2-7, with D tentatively TRBD1 (5 bases). The germline V gene has CDR1 SGHRS and CDR2 YFSETQ. V was cut by 0 bases and J by 0 bases, with 10 bases left in between. This CDR3 region has 15 residues. The DNA of the CDR3 is TGCGCCAGCAGCTTGGGGCAGGGAAGCTCCTACGAGCAGTACTTC. The encoded protein is CASSLGQGSSYEQYF.

The chain combines TRBV10-1 with TRBJ2-4; tentatively, D is TRBD2 (6 bases). V gave up 3 bases and J gave up 0 bases, with 27 bases separating them. Per germline, CDR1 WNHNN and CDR2 SYGVQD (reference sequence). The CDR3 totals 21 residues. The CDR3 coding sequence is TGCGCCAGCAGTGAAGGCTTCGGGGAGGCTGACAGACAGAAAGCCAAAAACATTCAGTACTTC. Encoded protein: CASSEGFGEADRQKAKNIQYF.

This clone has only one observation. This rearrangement joins TRBV28 to TRBJ1-1; no clear D. Germline assignment: CDR1 MDHEN and CDR2 SYDVKM. Trimming removed 5 bases at V and 5 bases at J, with 12 bases between. The CDR3 is made up of 13 amino acids. The CDR3 here is CASSISGETEAFF. The CDR3 DNA is TGTGCCAGCAGTATTTCCGGGGAGACTGAAGCTTTCTTT.

This clone was counted between two and nine times. CDR3 region: CASSTLAGRGEKLFF. The CDR3 coding sequence is TGTGCCAGCAGCACCCTCGCGGGGCGGGGAGAAAAACTGTTTTTT. J is TRBJ1-4 and V is TRBV28; D possibly corresponds to TRBD1 (5 bases). The germline V gene encodes CDR1 MDHEN and CDR2 SYDVKM. V was trimmed by 6 bases and J by 8 bases, leaving 19 bases between them. The CDR3 has 15 amino acids.

The chain links TRBV5-1 to TRBJ2-1, with D possibly being TRBD1 (5 bases). V lost 3 bases, J lost 6 bases, and 7 bases lay in between. The CDR3 has 12 amino acids. Looked up from germline, CDR1 is SGHRS and CDR2 is YFSETQ. The CDR3, as DNA: TGCGCCAGCAGCTCAGGGATCAATGAGCAGTTCTTC. It codes for CASSSGINEQFF.

The chain joins TRBV6-5 to TRBJ2-3; perhaps TRBD1 as D (5 bases). Deletions cut 2 bases from V and 9 bases from J, with 15 bases between. The germline V gene encodes CDR1 MNHEY and CDR2 SVGAGI. This CDR3 contains 14 residues. The DNA for the CDR3 is TGTGCCAGCAGTTACGGGGCCGCCGCCGGGACGCAGTATTTT. Its protein is CASSYGAAAGTQYF.

Worth noting for this clone: One end of the junction fails to match germline, which may point to a read error. V and J are TRBV6-5 and TRBJ1-6; 9 nucleotides match TRBD1. Germline V gene data show CDR1 as MNHEY and CDR2 as SVGAGI. The CDR3 length is 13 residues. Written as DNA, the CDR3 is TGTGCCAGCGGGAAAGGGGACAGGGAGGTTCCACTATTT. Protein sequence: CASGKGDREVPLF.

This chain uses TRBV15 with TRBJ2-2; the D gene is possibly TRBD2 (6 bases). The CDR3 spans 17 residues. Germline V CDR1 and CDR2: LNHNV, YYDKDF (reference sequence). Between the trimmed V and J ends, which lost 0 bases and 2 bases, there was a span of 13 bases. CDR3 DNA sequence: TGTGCCACCAGCAGAGATGGCGTCGCGGGAAACACCGGGGAGCTGTTTTTT. Residues: CATSRDGVAGNTGELFF.

This chain links TRBV11-2 with TRBJ2-7, with D unclear. In germline, CDR1 is SGHAT, CDR2 FQNNGV. Trimming stripped 5 bases from V and 1 base from J, with 15 bases between. The CDR3 sequence is 15 residues long. CDR3 DNA sequence: TGTGCCAGCAGCCCCCCCGTACGGTATTCCTACGAGCAGTACTTC. This encodes CASSPPVRYSYEQYF. The whole variable domain, remainder taken from reference TRBV11-2 and TRBJ2-7, is EAGVAQSPRYKIIEKRQSVAFWCNPISGHATLYWYQQILGQGPKLLIQFQNNGVVDDSQLPKDRFSAERLKGVDSTLKIQPAKLEDSAVYLCASSPPVRYSYEQYFGPGTRLTVT.

V is TRBV7-2 and J is TRBJ2-7; 10 bases match TRBD1. This CDR3 spans 16 amino acids. J was trimmed by 3 bases and V by 3 bases; bases with no gene match: 8. Per the germline V gene, CDR1 is SGHTA and CDR2 is FQGNSA. This CDR3 reads CASSFRRDRGSYEQYF. Written as DNA, the CDR3 is TGTGCCAGCAGCTTCCGCCGGGACAGGGGTAGCTACGAGCAGTACTTC.

This chain connects TRBV27 to TRBJ1-1, with D possibly being TRBD1 (6 bases). The CDR3 runs 17 residues. Trimming took 5 bases from V and 5 from J, leaving 24 bases between them. The germline gives CDR1 MNHEY, CDR2 SMNVEV (reference sequence). The CDR3 spells CASSARDRPFSGTEAFF. The CDR3 DNA is TGTGCCAGCAGTGCCCGCGACAGGCCCTTTTCTGGGACTGAAGCTTTCTTT.

The V call is TRBV15, the J call TRBJ2-1, with D perhaps TRBD1 (5 bases). V was clipped by 5 bases and J by 4 bases, with 15 bases between them. The CDR3 covers 15 residues. Germline V CDR1 and CDR2: LNHNV, YYDKDF (reference sequence). CDR3 protein: CATSDALGVYNEQFF. Written as DNA, the CDR3 is TGTGCCACCAGCGATGCTTTAGGGGTTTACAATGAGCAGTTCTTC.

The chain is built from TRBV25-1 and TRBJ2-3; possibly TRBD1 for D (6 bases). V lost 0 bases and J lost 4, with 17 bases in between. Per germline, CDR1 MGHDK and CDR2 SYGVNS. The CDR3 length is 17 residues. This CDR3 is CASSEYLTGSAADTQYF. The CDR3, as DNA: TGTGCCAGCAGTGAATACCTCACAGGGTCTGCGGCAGATACGCAGTATTTT.